The clone carrying this TCR beta chain has ten or more counts. Antigen: not known. The data derive from a study of T cells in Graves' hyperthyroidism and ophthalmopathy. On the study more broadly: Before any treatment, at initial diagnosis, peripheral blood was collected. Findings and caveats of the study: Model predictions of ophthalmopathy came a median around 7.1 months before onset. Stable hyperthyroidism and ophthalmopathy were separated using 13 V-J signatures.

CDR1 is KGHSH, CDR2 LQKENI, per germline. V lost 0 bases and J 3 bases, leaving 8 bases between the germline ends. CDR3 length: 14 residues. Amplification targeted TCR beta CDR3 regions from RNA transcripts. The TCR CDR3 first-round RT-PCR relied on the HTBI primer set. TCRdb processed the multiplex PCR reads anew with MiXCR; each CDR3 protein has one entry. The data hold a few hundred thousand distinct CDR3 sequences, with approximately 14% observed a single time. Around 10 ml fresh peripheral blood yielded the PBMCs. The sequenced sample was blood. The gene calls are TRBV18 and TRBJ1-1; tentatively, D is TRBD1 (5 bases). The receptor's source is a woman aged 25 to 45 with Graves' hyperthyroidism. Written as DNA, the CDR3 is TGTGCCAGCTCACCACCCGGGGCGGACACTGAAGCTTTCTTT. It yields the protein CASSPPGADTEAFF.